This T cell receptor beta chain originates from a study of cytomegalovirus exposure and HLA in healthy donors. Repertoires were generated with immunoSEQ multiplex PCR, while TCRdb's copy carries only in-frame clones and drops some. The top ten hold about 5.4% of the sample, which has around 65,000 clones, 85% to 95% seen once. Germline lookup yields CDR1 LGHNA and CDR2 YNFKEQ. The CDR3 contains 15 residues. V dropped 6 bases and J dropped 1 base, with 15 bases sitting between them. This receptor was taken from a man aged 18 to 29 in good health and CMV-seropositive. The sample was PBMCs. This sequence joins TRBV4-2 and TRBJ1-1; D might be TRBD1 (6 bases). CDR3 loop: CASSYVQGWNTEAFF. The CDR3 coding sequence is TGTGCCAGCAGTTACGTACAGGGTTGGAACACTGAAGCTTTCTTT.